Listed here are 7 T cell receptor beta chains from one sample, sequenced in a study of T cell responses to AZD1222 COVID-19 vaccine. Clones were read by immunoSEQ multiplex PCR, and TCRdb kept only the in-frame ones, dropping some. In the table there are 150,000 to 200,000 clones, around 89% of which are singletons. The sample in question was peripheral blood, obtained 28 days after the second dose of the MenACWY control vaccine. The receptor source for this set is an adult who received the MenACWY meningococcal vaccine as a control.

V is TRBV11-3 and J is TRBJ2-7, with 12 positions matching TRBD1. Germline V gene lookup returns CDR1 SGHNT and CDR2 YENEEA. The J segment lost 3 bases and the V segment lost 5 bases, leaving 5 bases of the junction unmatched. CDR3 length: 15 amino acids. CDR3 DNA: TGTGCCAGCAGCCCAGGGACAGGGGGCTTCTACGAGCAGTACTTC. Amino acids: CASSPGTGGFYEQYF.

In nucleotides, the CDR3 is TGTGCCAGCAGTTCGCGATTCGACAGGGCGAGAGGCAATCAGCCCCAGCATTTT. Protein sequence: CASSSRFDRARGNQPQHF. The V and J genes are TRBV28 and TRBJ1-5, with 7 positions matching TRBD1. The CDR3 runs 18 residues. The trim removed 4 bases at V and 2 bases at J, leaving 14 bases unmatched. Germline CDR1 reads MDHEN; CDR2 reads SYDVKM.

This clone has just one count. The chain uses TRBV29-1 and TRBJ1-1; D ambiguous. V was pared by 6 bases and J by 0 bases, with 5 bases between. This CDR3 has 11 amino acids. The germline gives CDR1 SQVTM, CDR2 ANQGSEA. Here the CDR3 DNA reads TGCAGCGTGACCATGAACACTGAAGCTTTCTTT. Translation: CSVTMNTEAFF.

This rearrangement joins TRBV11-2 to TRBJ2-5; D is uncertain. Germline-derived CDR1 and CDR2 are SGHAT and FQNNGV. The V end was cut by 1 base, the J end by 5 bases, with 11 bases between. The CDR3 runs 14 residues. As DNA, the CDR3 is TGTGCCAGCAGCTTAGTTACTGGAAGCGAGACCCAGTACTTC. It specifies CASSLVTGSETQYF.

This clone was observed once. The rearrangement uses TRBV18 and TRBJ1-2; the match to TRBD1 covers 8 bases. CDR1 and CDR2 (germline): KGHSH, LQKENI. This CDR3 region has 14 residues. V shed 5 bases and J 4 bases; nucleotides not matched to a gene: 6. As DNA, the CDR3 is TGTGCCAGCTCAGGGACAGGTGCCACCTATGGCTACACCTTC. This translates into CASSGTGATYGYTF. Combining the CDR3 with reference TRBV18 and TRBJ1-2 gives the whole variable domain NAGVMQNPRHLVRRRGQEARLRCSPMKGHSHVYWYRQLPEEGLKFMVYLQKENIIDESGMPKERFSAEFPKEGPSILRIQQVVRGDSAAYFCASSGTGATYGYTFGSGTRLTVV.

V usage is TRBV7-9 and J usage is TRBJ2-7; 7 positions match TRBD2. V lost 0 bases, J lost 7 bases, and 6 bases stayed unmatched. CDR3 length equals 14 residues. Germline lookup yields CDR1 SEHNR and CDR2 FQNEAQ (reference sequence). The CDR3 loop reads CASSLAGGGDEQYF. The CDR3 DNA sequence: TGTGCCAGCAGCTTAGCCGGTGGGGGGGATGAGCAGTACTTC.

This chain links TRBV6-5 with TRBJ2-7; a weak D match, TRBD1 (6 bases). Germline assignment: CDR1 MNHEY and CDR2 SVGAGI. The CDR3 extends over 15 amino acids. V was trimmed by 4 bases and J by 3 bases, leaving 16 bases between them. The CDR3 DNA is TGTGCCAGCAGTTCCCTACCGGGACAAATCTACGAGCAGTACTTC. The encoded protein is CASSSLPGQIYEQYF.